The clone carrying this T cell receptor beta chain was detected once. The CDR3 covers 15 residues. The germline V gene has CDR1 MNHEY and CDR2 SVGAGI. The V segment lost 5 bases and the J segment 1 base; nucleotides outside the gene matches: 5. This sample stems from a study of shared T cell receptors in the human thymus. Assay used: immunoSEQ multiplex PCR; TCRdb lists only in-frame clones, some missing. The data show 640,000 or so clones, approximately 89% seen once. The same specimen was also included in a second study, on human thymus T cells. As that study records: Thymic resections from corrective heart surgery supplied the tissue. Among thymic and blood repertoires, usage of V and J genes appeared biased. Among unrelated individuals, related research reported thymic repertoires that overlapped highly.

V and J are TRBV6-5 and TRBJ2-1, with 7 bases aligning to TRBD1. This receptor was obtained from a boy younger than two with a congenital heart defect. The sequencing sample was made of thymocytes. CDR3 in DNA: TGTGCCAGCAGTACACCGGGACAGTCCTACAATGAGCAGTTCTTC. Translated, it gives CASSTPGQSYNEQFF.